These T cell receptor beta chains were read from a single sample in a study of post-analysis software for immune sequencing data. TCRdb reanalysed the PCR reads using MiXCR and keeps one entry per CDR3 protein. The top ten clones hold around 6% of a sample with roughly 540,000 distinct CDR3 sequences, around 36% of them seen once. The sequencing input was blood. These receptors originate from a girl aged 2-17 years with multiple sclerosis. The CDR3 runs from the conserved cysteine through the conserved F or W. A D gene is named only where the DNA matches it firmly. Expanded clones get a size class; other rows say once, few or many, or leave the size out.

abundance	v_gene	d_gene	j_gene	CDR3aa	CDR3nt
NA	TRBV7-2	NA	TRBJ2-3	CASSSTVATDTQYF	TGTGCCAGCAGCTCTACGGTGGCCACAGATACGCAGTATTTT
NA	TRBV6-5	NA	TRBJ1-5	CASSRRGGGQPQHF	TGTGCCAGCAGTCGCAGGGGCGGGGGTCAGCCCCAGCATTTT
few	TRBV19	TRBD1	TRBJ2-6	CASSIKKGAPGANVLTF	TGTGCCAGTAGTATAAAGAAGGGGGCGCCTGGGGCCAACGTCCTGACTTTC
NA	TRBV3-1	NA	TRBJ2-1	CASSQEAGGLDEQFF	TGTGCCAGTAGCCAAGAGGCAGGGGGACTGGATGAGCAGTTCTTC
few	TRBV7-9	NA	TRBJ2-1	CASSVGRLIYNEQFF	TGTGCCAGCAGCGTTGGACGGTTAATCTACAATGAGCAGTTCTTC
NA	TRBV6-6	NA	TRBJ2-4	CASSFRQALAENIQYF	TGTGCCAGCAGTTTCCGACAGGCCTTAGCCGAAAACATTCAGTACTTC
once	TRBV6-2/TRBV6-3	NA	TRBJ1-1	CASSRRPGGTEAFF	TGTGCCAGCAGCCGGCGGCCCGGTGGGACTGAAGCTTTCTTT
NA	TRBV28	TRBD1	TRBJ1-5	CASSLTGQGIQPQHF	TGTGCCAGCAGTTTAACTGGACAGGGGATTCAGCCCCAGCATTTT
NA	TRBV3-1	TRBD2	TRBJ2-4	CASSQGTSGLAKNIQYF	TGTGCCAGCAGCCAAGGTACTAGCGGATTAGCCAAAAACATTCAGTACTTC
NA	TRBV4-2	TRBD1	TRBJ1-2	CASSLSRTGFYGYTF	TGTGCCAGCAGCCTCTCTCGGACAGGGTTCTATGGCTACACCTTC
NA	TRBV7-2	TRBD1	TRBJ2-5	CASSANVGQGEEAQYF	TGTGCCAGCAGTGCGAACGTTGGACAGGGGGAAGAGGCCCAGTACTTC
NA	TRBV15	TRBD2	TRBJ2-1	CATSRDSGGARSGQFF	TGTGCCACCAGCAGAGATAGCGGGGGGGCGAGGAGTGGGCAGTTCTTC
NA	TRBV3-1	TRBD1	TRBJ2-7	CASSRGTGGYYEQYF	TGTGCCAGCAGCCGCGGGACAGGGGGCTATTACGAGCAGTACTTC
NA	TRBV20-1	NA	TRBJ2-1	CSAPRRTYNEQFF	TGCAGTGCTCCACGCAGGACCTACAATGAGCAGTTCTTC
NA	TRBV3-1	NA	TRBJ1-2	CASSQADHLNNYGYTF	TGTGCCAGCAGCCAAGCTGATCACCTTAATAACTATGGCTACACCTTC
NA	TRBV28	TRBD1	TRBJ1-5	CASSSTGRGSSNRPQHF	TGTGCCAGCAGTTCAACCGGCAGGGGGAGTAGCAATCGGCCCCAGCATTTT
NA	TRBV6-5	NA	TRBJ1-1	CASSSGLNNLMNTEAFF	TGTGCCAGCAGTTCGGGACTAAACAATCTCATGAACACTGAAGCTTTCTTT
few	TRBV25-1	TRBD1	TRBJ2-7	CASSDRLQGYEQYF	TGTGCCAGCAGTGACCGATTACAGGGGTACGAGCAGTACTTC
few	TRBV7-9	NA	TRBJ2-1	CASSLLDTYNEQFF	TGTGCCAGCAGCTTACTAGACACCTACAATGAGCAGTTCTTC
many	TRBV6-5	NA	TRBJ2-1	CASSPGQEQFF	TGTGCCAGCAGCCCTGGACAGGAGCAGTTCTTC
NA	TRBV20-1	NA	TRBJ1-2	CSAPQPQYGYTF	TGCAGTGCTCCACAACCGCAGTATGGCTACACCTTC
NA	TRBV11-2	TRBD2	TRBJ2-5	CASSWTSGAQETQYF	TGTGCCAGCAGCTGGACTAGCGGGGCCCAAGAGACCCAGTACTTC
NA	TRBV10-2	NA	TRBJ2-6	CASTPSGAGANVLTF	TGCGCCAGCACCCCTTCAGGAGCTGGGGCCAACGTCCTGACTTTC
few	TRBV29-1	NA	TRBJ2-3	CSAGPLRTDTQYF	TGCAGCGCCGGGCCCCTCCGCACAGATACGCAGTATTTT
few	TRBV7-9	NA	TRBJ1-1	CASSLVFEGTEAFF	TGTGCCAGCAGCTTAGTGTTCGAAGGCACTGAAGCTTTCTTT
few	TRBV29-1	NA	TRBJ2-5	CSVEGPSWGETQYF	TGCAGCGTTGAAGGCCCTTCGTGGGGGGAGACCCAGTACTTC
NA	TRBV2	NA	TRBJ1-4	CASTGPDEKLFF	TGTGCCAGCACGGGACCCGATGAAAAACTGTTTTTT
few	TRBV20-1	TRBD1	TRBJ2-4	CSARETGPIQYF	TGCAGTGCTAGGGAGACAGGGCCCATTCAGTACTTC
NA	TRBV6-1	NA	TRBJ2-3	CASRNWGGTDTQYF	TGTGCCAGCAGGAACTGGGGCGGCACAGATACGCAGTATTTT
few	TRBV10-3	TRBD1	TRBJ2-6	CAAQGAGANVLTF	TGTGCCGCACAGGGGGCGGGGGCCAACGTCCTGACTTTC
NA	TRBV3-1	TRBD2	TRBJ2-1	CASRDWTSGVGNGQFF	TGTGCCAGCAGAGATTGGACTAGCGGGGTTGGGAATGGGCAGTTCTTC
few	TRBV29-1	TRBD2	TRBJ2-7	CSATGREPYEQYF	TGCAGCGCGACGGGGAGGGAACCCTACGAGCAGTACTTC
NA	TRBV20-1	TRBD2	TRBJ2-1	CSARLLAGGMYNEQFF	TGCAGTGCTAGGCTGCTAGCGGGGGGGATGTACAATGAGCAGTTCTTC
NA	TRBV12-3/TRBV12-4	TRBD2	TRBJ2-3	CASSPTPPLAGGPDTQYF	TGTGCCAGCAGTCCAACTCCCCCCCTAGCGGGGGGGCCAGATACGCAGTATTTT
few	TRBV10-3	NA	TRBJ2-5	CAIELVHQETQYF	TGTGCCATCGAACTAGTCCACCAAGAGACCCAGTACTTC
NA	TRBV9	NA	TRBJ2-7	CASSVDGLNEQYF	TGTGCCAGCAGCGTTGACGGGCTGAACGAGCAGTACTTC
NA	TRBV14	NA	TRBJ2-5	CASSSGTVPQETQYF	TGTGCCAGCAGCTCAGGGACGGTACCTCAAGAGACCCAGTACTTC
NA	TRBV5-1	NA	TRBJ2-5	CASSVGLRQTQYF	TGCGCCAGCAGCGTGGGACTCCGGCAGACCCAGTACTTC
NA	TRBV7-9	NA	TRBJ2-2	CASSAGNLPVGELFF	TGTGCCAGCAGCGCAGGGAACCTTCCAGTCGGGGAGCTGTTTTTT
NA	TRBV20-1	NA	TRBJ2-7	CSAPQGPSCTYEQYF	TGCAGTGCCCCGCAGGGTCCCTCTTGCACCTACGAGCAGTACTTC
NA	TRBV20-1	NA	TRBJ2-3	CSARGLGDTQYF	TGCAGTGCTAGAGGCCTTGGGGATACGCAGTATTTT
NA	TRBV20-1	TRBD1	TRBJ2-5	CSAPRRTGGETQYF	TGCAGTGCTCCCCGCCGGACAGGGGGAGAGACCCAGTACTTC
NA	TRBV9	TRBD1	TRBJ1-2	CASSVGVHRGYGYTF	TGTGCCAGCAGCGTAGGAGTGCACAGGGGCTATGGCTACACCTTC
NA	TRBV6-5	NA	TRBJ1-6	CASSATGVGHSPLHF	TGTGCCAGCAGTGCCACGGGGGTCGGGCATTCACCCCTCCACTTT
NA	TRBV7-9	NA	TRBJ1-2	CASSPPGDYGYTF	TGTGCCAGCAGCCCCCCAGGGGACTATGGCTACACCTTC
few	TRBV12-3/TRBV12-4	NA	TRBJ2-3	CASRGAGTQYF	TGTGCCAGCAGGGGGGCTGGTACGCAGTATTTT
NA	TRBV5-6	NA	TRBJ2-5	CASSFPSSETQYF	TGTGCCAGCAGCTTCCCTAGCTCAGAGACCCAGTACTTC
NA	TRBV6-2/TRBV6-3	NA	TRBJ2-7	CASSPLASSYEQYF	TGTGCCAGCAGCCCTCTAGCGTCGAGTTACGAGCAGTACTTC
NA	TRBV5-1	NA	TRBJ1-4	CASSLQGWRSTNEKLFF	TGCGCCAGCAGCCTACAGGGATGGCGGTCGACTAATGAAAAACTGTTTTTT
NA	TRBV6-5	NA	TRBJ1-4	CASSYNLLRGGNEKLFF	TGTGCCAGCAGTTACAACCTACTGAGAGGGGGGAATGAAAAACTGTTTTTT
NA	TRBV5-1	NA	TRBJ2-7	CASSGHTNRDYYEQYF	TGCGCCAGCAGCGGACATACAAACAGGGATTACTACGAGCAGTACTTC
NA	TRBV3-1	NA	TRBJ1-2	CASSPSRSSGYTF	TGTGCCAGCAGCCCTTCGAGGTCGAGTGGCTACACCTTC
few	TRBV4-1	TRBD1	TRBJ1-2	CASSQEGTGTNYGYTF	TGCGCCAGCAGCCAAGAAGGGACAGGCACTAACTATGGCTACACCTTC
few	TRBV10-3	NA	TRBJ1-2	CAIHEGANYGYTF	TGTGCCATCCATGAGGGCGCGAACTATGGCTACACCTTC